This T cell receptor beta chain was profiled in a study of blood T cell repertoires in COVID-19. Study summary: The origin of the acute and convalescent COVID-19 samples was the United States, Italy and Spain. The cDNA or gDNA used as material had been derived from T cells, B-cell-depleted T cells, or PBMCs.

CDR3 length equals 15 residues. V dropped 1 base and J dropped 5 bases, with 14 bases sitting between them. In germline, CDR1 is MGHRA, CDR2 YSYEKL. In the original workflow: Reference gene primers were amplified, and this amplification served to estimate nucleated cell counts. Produced via immunoSEQ multiplex PCR; TCRdb's table is partial and in-frame only. The D gene and trimming were derived from the DNA, and the V and J assignments and clone size from that table. This table has more than 95,000 clones, around four fifths appearing once. The chain employs TRBV4-1 and TRBJ1-2, with D uncertain. This sequence was found in a human donor in a cohort sampled during active COVID-19. Sequencing used peripheral blood. The DNA of the CDR3 is TGCGCCAGCAGCCAAGGGGCCAACAACCTTTATGGCTACACCTTC. This encodes CASSQGANNLYGYTF.